These 3 T cell receptor beta chains were all obtained from the same sample, sequenced in a study of blood T cell repertoires in COVID-19. Sequencing used immunoSEQ multiplex PCR; TCRdb keeps in-frame clones, though not all of them. This sample has roughly 200,000 clones; 80% to 90% occur once, and the top ten carry under 3.5%. The material sequenced was peripheral blood. The receptors stem from a man between 60 and 75 years old with acute or convalescent COVID-19.

This chain uses TRBV24-1 with TRBJ1-1; the D gene is possibly TRBD1 (6 bases). In germline, CDR1 is KGHDR, CDR2 SFDVKD. This CDR3 contains 14 residues. Trimming cost V 7 bases and J 2 bases, with 13 bases left between them. CDR3 sequence reads: CATRGRQANTEAFF. The CDR3 DNA reads TGTGCCACCAGGGGAAGACAGGCCAACACTGAAGCTTTCTTT.

The rearrangement joins TRBV27 to TRBJ2-7, with a tentative D call TRBD2 (6 bases). The germline V and J ends were trimmed by 3 bases and 1 base, with 7 bases remaining between them. Germline loops: CDR1 MNHEY, CDR2 SMNVEV (reference sequence). The CDR3 spans 13 residues. CDR3 sequence reads: CASSLEGSYEQYF. Here the CDR3 DNA reads TGTGCCAGCAGTTTGGAGGGGTCCTACGAGCAGTACTTC.

V gene TRBV29-1 combines with J gene TRBJ2-7; TRBD1 might be the D (5 bases). V was cut by 3 bases and J by 4 bases, with 10 bases left in between. The V gene's germline CDR1 is SQVTM and CDR2 ANQGSEA. This CDR3 has 12 amino acids. CDR3: CSVEGRGYEQYF. CDR3 bases: TGCAGCGTTGAGGGGCGAGGTTACGAGCAGTACTTC.